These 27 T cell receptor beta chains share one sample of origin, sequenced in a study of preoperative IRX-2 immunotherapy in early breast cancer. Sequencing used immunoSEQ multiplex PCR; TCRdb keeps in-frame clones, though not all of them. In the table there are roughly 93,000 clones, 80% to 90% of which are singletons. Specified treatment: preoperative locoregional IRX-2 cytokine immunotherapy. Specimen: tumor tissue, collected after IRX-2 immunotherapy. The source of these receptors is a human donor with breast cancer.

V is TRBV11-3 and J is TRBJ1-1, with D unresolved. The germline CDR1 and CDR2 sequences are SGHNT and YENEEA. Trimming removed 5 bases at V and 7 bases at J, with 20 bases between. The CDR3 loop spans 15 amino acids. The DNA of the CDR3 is TGTGCCAGCAGCGATTGGAGTCGCATGAAGGGTGAAGCTTTCTTT. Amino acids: CASSDWSRMKGEAFF.

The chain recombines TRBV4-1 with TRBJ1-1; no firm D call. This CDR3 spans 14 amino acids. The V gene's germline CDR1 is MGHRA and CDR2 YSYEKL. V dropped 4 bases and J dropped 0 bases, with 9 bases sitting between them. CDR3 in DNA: TGCGCCAGCAGCCCTGGGCCATTGAACACTGAAGCTTTCTTT. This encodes CASSPGPLNTEAFF.

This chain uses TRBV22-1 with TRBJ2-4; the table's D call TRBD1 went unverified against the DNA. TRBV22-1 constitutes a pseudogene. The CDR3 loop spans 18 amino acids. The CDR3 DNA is TGTGCCACCAGCCAGGGGGAGACAAACAGCTTAGCCAAAAACATTCAGTACTTC. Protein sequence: CATSQGETNSLAKNIQYF.

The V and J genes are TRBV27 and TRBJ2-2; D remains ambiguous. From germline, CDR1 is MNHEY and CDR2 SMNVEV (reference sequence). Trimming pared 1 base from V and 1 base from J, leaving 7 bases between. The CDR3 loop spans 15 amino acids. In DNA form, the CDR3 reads TGTGCCAGCAGTTTATTCTCCAGGAACACCGGGGAGCTGTTTTTT. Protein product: CASSLFSRNTGELFF.

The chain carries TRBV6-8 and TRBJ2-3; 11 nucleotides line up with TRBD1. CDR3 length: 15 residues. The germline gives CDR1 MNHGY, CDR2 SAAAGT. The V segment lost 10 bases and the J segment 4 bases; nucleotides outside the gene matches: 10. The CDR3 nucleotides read TGTGCCATCAAACCGGGACAGGGGGTTTCAGATACGCAGTATTTT. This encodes CAIKPGQGVSDTQYF.

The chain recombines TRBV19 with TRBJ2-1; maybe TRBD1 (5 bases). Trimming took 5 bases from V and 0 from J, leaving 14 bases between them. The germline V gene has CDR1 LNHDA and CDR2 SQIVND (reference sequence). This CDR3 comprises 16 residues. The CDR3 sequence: CASSSGPSYSYNEQFF. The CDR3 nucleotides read TGTGCCAGTAGTTCAGGGCCCTCTTACTCCTACAATGAGCAGTTCTTC.

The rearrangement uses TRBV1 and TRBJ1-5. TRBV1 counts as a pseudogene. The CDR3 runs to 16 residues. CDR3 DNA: TGCGCCAGCAGCCAAGACCCGTTAGCCCGAGATCAGCCCCAGCATTTT. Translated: CASSQDPLARDQPQHF.

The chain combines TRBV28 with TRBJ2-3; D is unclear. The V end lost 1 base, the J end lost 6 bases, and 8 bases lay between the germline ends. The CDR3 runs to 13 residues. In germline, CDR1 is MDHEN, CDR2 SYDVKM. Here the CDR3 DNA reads TGTGCCAGCAGTTTATCGACAAAGGATACGCAGTATTTT. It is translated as CASSLSTKDTQYF.

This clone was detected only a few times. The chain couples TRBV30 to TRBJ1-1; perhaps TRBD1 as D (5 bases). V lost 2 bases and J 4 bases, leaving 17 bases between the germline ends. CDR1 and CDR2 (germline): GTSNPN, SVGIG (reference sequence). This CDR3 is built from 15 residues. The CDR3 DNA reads TGTGCCTGGAGTAAACGAGGGGCGGCAGGCACTGAAGCTTTCTTT. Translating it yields CAWSKRGAAGTEAFF.

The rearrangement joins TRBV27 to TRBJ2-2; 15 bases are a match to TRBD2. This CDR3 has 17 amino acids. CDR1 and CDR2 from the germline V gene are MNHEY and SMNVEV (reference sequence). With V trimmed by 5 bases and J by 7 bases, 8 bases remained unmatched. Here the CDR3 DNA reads TGTGCCAGCAGTCCCGGACTAGCGGGAGGGCCAGGCGGGGAGCTGTTTTTT. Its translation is CASSPGLAGGPGGELFF.

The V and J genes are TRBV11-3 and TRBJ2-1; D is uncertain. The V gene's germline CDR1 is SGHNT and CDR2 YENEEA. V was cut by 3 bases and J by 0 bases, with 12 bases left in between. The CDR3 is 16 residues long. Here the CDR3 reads CASSLALMNSYNEQFF. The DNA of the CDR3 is TGTGCCAGCAGCTTGGCACTGATGAACTCCTACAATGAGCAGTTCTTC.

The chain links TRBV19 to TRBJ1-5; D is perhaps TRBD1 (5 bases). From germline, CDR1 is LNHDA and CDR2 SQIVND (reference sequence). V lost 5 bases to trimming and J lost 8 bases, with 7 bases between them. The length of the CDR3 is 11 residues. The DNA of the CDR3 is TGTGCCAGTAGTGGGGGGGAGCCCCAGCATTTT. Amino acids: CASSGGEPQHF.

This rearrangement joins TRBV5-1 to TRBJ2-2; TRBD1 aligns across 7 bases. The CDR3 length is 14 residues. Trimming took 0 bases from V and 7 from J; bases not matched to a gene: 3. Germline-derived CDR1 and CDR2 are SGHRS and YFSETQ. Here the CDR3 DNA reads TGCGCCAGCAGCTTGGGGACAGGAGACGGGGAGCTGTTTTTT. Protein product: CASSLGTGDGELFF.

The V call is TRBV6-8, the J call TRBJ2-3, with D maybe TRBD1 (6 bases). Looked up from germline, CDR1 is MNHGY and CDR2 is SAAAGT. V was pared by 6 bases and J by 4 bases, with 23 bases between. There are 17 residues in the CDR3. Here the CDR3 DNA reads TGTGCCAGCAGGGAAATGGGATTGGGGGCGAAGGCAGATACGCAGTATTTT. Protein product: CASREMGLGAKADTQYF.

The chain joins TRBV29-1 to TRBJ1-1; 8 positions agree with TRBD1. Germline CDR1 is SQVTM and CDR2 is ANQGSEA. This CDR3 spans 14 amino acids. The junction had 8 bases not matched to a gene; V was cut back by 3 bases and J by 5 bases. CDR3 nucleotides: TGCAGCGTTGAGGATGGACAGGGATATACTGAAGCTTTCTTT. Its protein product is CSVEDGQGYTEAFF. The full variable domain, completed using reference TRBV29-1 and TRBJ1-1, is SAVISQKPSRDICQRGTSLTIQCQVDSQVTMMFWYRQQPGQSLTLIATANQGSEATYESGFVIDKFPISRPNLTFSTLTVSNMSPEDSSIYLCSVEDGQGYTEAFFGQGTRLTVV.

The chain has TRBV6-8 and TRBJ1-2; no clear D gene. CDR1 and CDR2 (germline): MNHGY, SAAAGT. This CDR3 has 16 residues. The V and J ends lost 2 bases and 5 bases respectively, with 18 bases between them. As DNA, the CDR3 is TGTGCCAGCAGTTACACGAGTATCGAGGAAGGGTATGGCTACACCTTC. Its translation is CASSYTSIEEGYGYTF.

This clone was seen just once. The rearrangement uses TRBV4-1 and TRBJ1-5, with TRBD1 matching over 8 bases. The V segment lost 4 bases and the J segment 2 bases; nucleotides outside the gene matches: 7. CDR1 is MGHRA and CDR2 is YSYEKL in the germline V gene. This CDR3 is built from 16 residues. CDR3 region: CASSLNPGQGNQPQHF. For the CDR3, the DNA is TGCGCCAGCAGCCTAAACCCGGGACAGGGCAATCAGCCCCAGCATTTT.

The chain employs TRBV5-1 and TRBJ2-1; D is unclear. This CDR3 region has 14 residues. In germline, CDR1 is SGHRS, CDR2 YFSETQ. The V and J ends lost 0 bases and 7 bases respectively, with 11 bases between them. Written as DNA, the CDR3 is TGCGCCAGCAGCTTGGTAGGTAGCCGTAATGAGCAGTTCTTC. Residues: CASSLVGSRNEQFF.

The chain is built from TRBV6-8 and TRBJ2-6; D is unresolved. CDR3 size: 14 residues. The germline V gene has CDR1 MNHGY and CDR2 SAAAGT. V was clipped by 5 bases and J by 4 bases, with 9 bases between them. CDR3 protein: CASSEVSGANVLTF. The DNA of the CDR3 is TGTGCCAGCAGTGAGGTGTCCGGGGCCAACGTCCTGACTTTC.

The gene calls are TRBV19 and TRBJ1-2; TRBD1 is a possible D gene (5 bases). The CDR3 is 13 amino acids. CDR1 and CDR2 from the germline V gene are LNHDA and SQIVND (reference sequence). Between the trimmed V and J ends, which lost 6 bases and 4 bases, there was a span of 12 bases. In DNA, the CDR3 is TGTGCCAGTAGCGGCGGGGCTGGCTATGGCTACACCTTC. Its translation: CASSGGAGYGYTF.

CDR3 residues: CARNSDRGPNYTF. The DNA of the CDR3 is TGTGCCAGAAACTCCGACAGGGGGCCTAACTACACCTTC. The rearrangement joins TRBV28 to TRBJ1-2; TRBD1 matches 10 bases. Unmatched junction bases numbered 11, after V lost 9 bases and J lost 10 bases. The CDR3 is made up of 13 amino acids. Germline lookup yields CDR1 MDHEN and CDR2 SYDVKM.

CDR3 loop: CASSADIYEQYF. The CDR3 bases are TGTGCCAGCAGTGCAGATATCTACGAGCAGTACTTC. This chain joins TRBV28 and TRBJ2-7; D gene uncertain. V shed 5 bases and J shed 3 bases, with 8 bases lying between them. This CDR3 region has 12 residues. Germline CDR1 and CDR2: MDHEN and SYDVKM. Complete variable domain (other parts from reference TRBV28 and TRBJ2-7): DVKVTQSSRYLVKRTGEKVFLECVQDMDHENMFWYRQDPGLGLRLIYFSYDVKMKEKGDIPEGYSVSREKKERFSLILESASTNQTSMYLCASSADIYEQYFGPGTRLTVT.

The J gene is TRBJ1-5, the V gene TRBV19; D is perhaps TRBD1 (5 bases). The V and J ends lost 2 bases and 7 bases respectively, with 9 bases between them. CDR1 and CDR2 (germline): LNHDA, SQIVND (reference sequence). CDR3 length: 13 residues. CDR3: CASSIQGGQPQHF. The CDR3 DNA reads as TGTGCCAGTAGTATACAGGGAGGGCAGCCCCAGCATTTT.

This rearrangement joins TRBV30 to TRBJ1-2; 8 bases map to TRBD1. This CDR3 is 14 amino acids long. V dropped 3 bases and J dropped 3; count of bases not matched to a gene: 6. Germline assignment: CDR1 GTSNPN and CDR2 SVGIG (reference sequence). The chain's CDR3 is CAWRGDRGDYGYTF. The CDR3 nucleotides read TGTGCCTGGAGAGGAGACAGGGGTGACTATGGCTACACCTTC.

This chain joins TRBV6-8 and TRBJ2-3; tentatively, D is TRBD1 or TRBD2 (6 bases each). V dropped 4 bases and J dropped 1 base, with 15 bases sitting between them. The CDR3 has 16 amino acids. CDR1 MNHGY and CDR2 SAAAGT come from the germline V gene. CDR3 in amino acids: CASSSKSGGRTDTQYF. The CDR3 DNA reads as TGTGCCAGCAGTTCAAAGTCCGGGGGCCGCACAGATACGCAGTATTTT.

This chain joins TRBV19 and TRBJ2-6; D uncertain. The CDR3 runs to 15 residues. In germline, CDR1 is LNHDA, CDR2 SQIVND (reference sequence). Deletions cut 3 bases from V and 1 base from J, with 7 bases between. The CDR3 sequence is CASSIFSSGANVLTF. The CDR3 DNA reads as TGTGCCAGTAGTATTTTTTCGTCTGGGGCCAACGTCCTGACTTTC.

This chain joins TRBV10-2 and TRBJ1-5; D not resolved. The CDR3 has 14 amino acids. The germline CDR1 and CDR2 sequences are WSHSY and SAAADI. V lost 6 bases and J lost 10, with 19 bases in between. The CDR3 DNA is TGCGCCAGCAGGTCGGAGGACGGCCCCTCTCCCCAGCATTTT. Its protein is CASRSEDGPSPQHF.